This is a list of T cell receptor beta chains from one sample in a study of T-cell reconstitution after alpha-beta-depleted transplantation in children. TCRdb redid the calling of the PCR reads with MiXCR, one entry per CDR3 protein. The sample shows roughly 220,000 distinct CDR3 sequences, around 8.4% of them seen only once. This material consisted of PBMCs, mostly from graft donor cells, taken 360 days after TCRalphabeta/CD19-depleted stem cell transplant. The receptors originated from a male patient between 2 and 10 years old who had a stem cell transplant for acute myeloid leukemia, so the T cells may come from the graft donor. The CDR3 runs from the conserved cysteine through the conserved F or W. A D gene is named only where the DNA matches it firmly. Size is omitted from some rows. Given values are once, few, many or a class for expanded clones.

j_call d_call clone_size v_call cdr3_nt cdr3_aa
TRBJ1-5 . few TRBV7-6 TGTGCCAGCCGCCCGACAGAATATAGCAATCAGCCCCAGCATTTT CASRPTEYSNQPQHF
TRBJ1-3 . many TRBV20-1 TGCAGTGCTAGTAGTCGGGTCGGAAACACCATATATTTT CSASSRVGNTIYF
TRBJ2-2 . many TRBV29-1 TGCAGCTATGCCACAGCGAACACCGGGGAGCTGTTTTTT CSYATANTGELFF
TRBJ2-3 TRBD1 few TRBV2 TGTGCCAGCATAGGGGACAGGGGGACAGATACGCAGTATTTT CASIGDRGTDTQYF
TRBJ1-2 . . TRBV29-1 TGCAGCGTCACCTCCGGGACAAGTAACTATGGCTACACCTTC CSVTSGTSNYGYTF
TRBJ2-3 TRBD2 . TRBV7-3 TGTGCCAGCAGCCCCGCTTCGCGGGGAGGGACAGATACGCAGTATTTT CASSPASRGGTDTQYF
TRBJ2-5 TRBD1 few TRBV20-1 TGCAGTGCTAGAGATTTAGGCAGGGGGCAAGAGACCCAGTACTTC CSARDLGRGQETQYF
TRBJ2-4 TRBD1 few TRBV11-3 TGTGCCAGCAGCTTAGGCGGGCGGGACAGGATGGTCAAAAACATTCAGTACTTC CASSLGGRDRMVKNIQYF
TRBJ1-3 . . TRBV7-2 TGTGCCAGCAGCTTATCGATCCAGGCGTTTTGTGGAAACACCATATATTTT CASSLSIQAFCGNTIYF
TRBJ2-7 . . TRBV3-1 TGTGCCAGCAGCCAAGGACCGGGATTAGGGCCGCCCGAGCAGTACTTC CASSQGPGLGPPEQYF
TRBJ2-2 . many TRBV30 TGTGCCTGGAGTGTTCTCAAATGGAACACCGGGGAGCTGTTTTTT CAWSVLKWNTGELFF
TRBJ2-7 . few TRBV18 TGTGCCAGCTCACCTGGAACAGCCCTCTGGTACGAGCAGTACTTC CASSPGTALWYEQYF
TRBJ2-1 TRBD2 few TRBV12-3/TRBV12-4 TGTGCCAGCAGTTTGGGGGGAGGGCCAATTCCCTACAATGAGCAGTTCTTC CASSLGGGPIPYNEQFF
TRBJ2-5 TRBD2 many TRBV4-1 TGCGCCAGCAGCCAAGATAGCGGGGGGGTATTTCGAGAGACCCAGTACTTC CASSQDSGGVFRETQYF
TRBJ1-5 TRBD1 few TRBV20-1 TGCAGTGCTATCAGACAGGGGACGGGCAATCAGCCCCAGCATTTT CSAIRQGTGNQPQHF
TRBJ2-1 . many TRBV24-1 TGTGCCACCAGTCCCAATGTGGGGTCCGGCGGCTACAATGAGCAGTTCTTC CATSPNVGSGGYNEQFF
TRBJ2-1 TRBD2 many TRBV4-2 TGTGCCAGCAGCCTTGGACTAGCGGGGGGGTTTAGGGAGCAGTTCTTC CASSLGLAGGFREQFF
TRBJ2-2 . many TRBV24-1 TGTGCCACCAGTGGGGACCCCATGACCACCGGGGAGCTGTTTTTT CATSGDPMTTGELFF
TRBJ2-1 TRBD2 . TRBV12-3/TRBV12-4 TGTGCCAGCGTTGCGGGGACTAGCGGGAGGAATGAGCAGTTCTTC CASVAGTSGRNEQFF
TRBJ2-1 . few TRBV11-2 TGTGCCAGCAGCTTGGGTGGGGCATCGATTGAGCAGTTCTTC CASSLGGASIEQFF
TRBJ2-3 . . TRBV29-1 TGCAGCGTTGAAGAAGGACGGAGCACAGATACGCAGTATTTT CSVEEGRSTDTQYF
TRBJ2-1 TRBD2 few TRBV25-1 TGTGCCAGCAGTGGGCCTAGGACTAGCGGGAGGATATATGCCTACAATGAGCAGTTCTTC CASSGPRTSGRIYAYNEQFF
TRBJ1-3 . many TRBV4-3 TGCGCCAGCAGCCAAGGGACCCCTGGACATTCTGGAAACACCATATATTTT CASSQGTPGHSGNTIYF
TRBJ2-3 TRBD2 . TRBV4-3 TGCGCCAGCAGCCCGGGGGGGCGGGAGACAGATACGCAGTATTTT CASSPGGRETDTQYF
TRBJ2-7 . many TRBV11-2 TGTGCCAGCAGCTTAGCACTAGCCTACGAGCAGTACTTC CASSLALAYEQYF
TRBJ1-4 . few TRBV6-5 TGTGCCAGCAGTTACAACAGGGCGGCGGAAAAACTGTTTTTT CASSYNRAAEKLFF
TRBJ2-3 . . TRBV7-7 TGTGCTAGCAGCCTCCGACAGGGAGGGGATACGCAGTATTTT CASSLRQGGDTQYF
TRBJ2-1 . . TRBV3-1 TGTGCCAGCAGCCAAGATGAAGCTAGCCCCAATGAGCAGTTCTTC CASSQDEASPNEQFF
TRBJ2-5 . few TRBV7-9 TGTGGCTTGGGGGCAGGGTCCCAAGAGACCCAGTACTTC CGLGAGSQETQYF
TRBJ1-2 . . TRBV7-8 TGTGCCAGCAGCTTAGAATTTGCAACCGTTGGCTACACCTTC CASSLEFATVGYTF
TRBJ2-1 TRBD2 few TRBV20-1 TGCAGTGCTAGGAGGGCGGCGGGGGGGCTGAATGAGCAGTTCTTC CSARRAAGGLNEQFF
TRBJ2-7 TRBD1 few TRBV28 TGTGCCAGCAGTTTAAAGGTGACGGGGACAGGGCTCAGCGAGCAGTACTTC CASSLKVTGTGLSEQYF
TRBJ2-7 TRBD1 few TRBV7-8 TGTGCCAGCAGCTCCGGGACAGGGGGCTACGAGCAGTACTTC CASSSGTGGYEQYF
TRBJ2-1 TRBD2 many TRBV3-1 TGTGCCAGCACCCCCCTAGCGGGAGTCGTCAATGAGCAGTTCTTC CASTPLAGVVNEQFF
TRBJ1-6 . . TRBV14 TGTGCCAGCAGCCAGTTTGTGCGGACCGGCGGCTCCTATAATTCACCCCTCCACTTT CASSQFVRTGGSYNSPLHF
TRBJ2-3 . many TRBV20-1 TGCAGTGCTAGAGATCGGTTCCCAGATACGCAGTATTTT CSARDRFPDTQYF
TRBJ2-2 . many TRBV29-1 TGCAGCGTTGGGGTCAGGCTGAACACCGGGGAGCTGTTTTTT CSVGVRLNTGELFF
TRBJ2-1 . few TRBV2 TGTGCCAGCAGCGCCGGGGCCGGGGGGCCCTACAATGAGCAGTTCTTC CASSAGAGGPYNEQFF
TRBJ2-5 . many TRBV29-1 TGCAGCGTTGGGGTCCAGCGGGAAGAGACCCAGTACTTC CSVGVQREETQYF
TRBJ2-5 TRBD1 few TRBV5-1 TGCGCCAGCAGCTTGAGCCACAGGGGGGAAGAGACCCAGTACTTC CASSLSHRGEETQYF
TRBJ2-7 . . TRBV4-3 TGCGCCAGCAGCCCTTCTTTGGCACTCTCCTACGAGCAGTACTTC CASSPSLALSYEQYF
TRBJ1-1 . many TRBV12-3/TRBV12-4 TGTGCCAGCAGTTTTGGCGCAAACACTGAAGCTTTCTTT CASSFGANTEAFF
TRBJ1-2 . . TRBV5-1 TGCGCCAGCAGCCATGGACGGACGAACTATGGCTACACCTTC CASSHGRTNYGYTF
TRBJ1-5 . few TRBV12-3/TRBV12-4 TGTGCCAGCAGCGCGGGTAGAGGCAATCAGCCCCAGCATTTT CASSAGRGNQPQHF
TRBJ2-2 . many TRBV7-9 TGTGCCTTAGGGACTGTCAACACCGGGGAGCTGTTTTTT CALGTVNTGELFF
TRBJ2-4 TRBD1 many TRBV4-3 TGCGCCAGCAGGGACAGGGTTGAAAACATTCAGTACTTC CASRDRVENIQYF
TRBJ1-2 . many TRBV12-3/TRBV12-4 TGTGCCAGCAGTCCGACAGAGATCTATGGCTACACCTTC CASSPTEIYGYTF
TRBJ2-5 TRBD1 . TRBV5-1 TGCGCCAGCAGCTTGGGACAGGGGGTTCGAGAGACCCAGTACTTC CASSLGQGVRETQYF
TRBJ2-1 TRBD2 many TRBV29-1 TGCAGCGCCGTAGCGCATAGCGGGCTTCAGTTCTTC CSAVAHSGLQFF